A single sample is the source of the 5 T cell receptor beta chains below, sequenced in a study of blood T cells in healthy people across ages. The second PCR ran about 7 to 12 cycles with a sample-barcoded 5' primer and J-beta primers. TCRdb reanalysed the 5' RACE reads using MiXCR and keeps one entry per CDR3 protein. This sample carries nearly 800,000 distinct CDR3 sequences, about 56% of them seen once, and the ten largest clones take approximately 24%. Sequenced input: blood. Receptor source: a man aged 40-50 years in good health.

In its sample, this clonotype was seen a few times. The chain combines TRBV11-2 with TRBJ2-5, with 7 bases that match TRBD2. CDR3 length equals 15 residues. Germline V gene sequence: CDR1 SGHAT, CDR2 FQNNGV. V dropped 0 bases and J dropped 5; count of bases not matched to a gene: 6. CDR3 in amino acids: CASSLDGAGRETQYF. The DNA for the CDR3 is TGTGCCAGCAGCTTAGACGGAGCGGGACGGGAGACCCAGTACTTC.

V is TRBV12-5 and J is TRBJ1-6; D is possibly TRBD1 (6 bases). The germline gives CDR1 LGHNT, CDR2 FRNRAP. Trimming removed 0 bases from V and 9 bases from J, with 6 bases in between. The CDR3 is 13 amino acids. DNA for the CDR3: TGTGCTAGTGGTTTGGTGACAGGTTCACCCCTCCACTTT. Translated: CASGLVTGSPLHF.

The chain employs TRBV28 and TRBJ2-1; 16 bases align to TRBD2. The CDR3 is 15 amino acids. Germline trimming cut 7 bases from V and 15 bases from J; bases unmatched to any gene: 12. CDR1 and CDR2 (germline): MDHEN, SYDVKM. The CDR3 DNA reads TGTGCCAGCATACCGGGACTAGCGGGGGGGCCTCGTCCGTTCTTC. Protein: CASIPGLAGGPRPFF.

This clonotype was detected only a few times. The chain joins TRBV7-9 to TRBJ1-4; D not certain. The V and J ends lost 8 bases and 8 bases respectively, with 12 bases between them. Looked up from germline, CDR1 is SEHNR and CDR2 is FQNEAQ (reference sequence). The CDR3 is 12 residues long. The CDR3 is CASHRGGEKLFF. As DNA, the CDR3 is TGTGCCAGCCACCGGGGTGGCGAAAAACTGTTTTTT.

The V and J genes are TRBV24-1 and TRBJ2-3; 10 bases match TRBD2. The V gene's germline CDR1 is KGHDR and CDR2 SFDVKD. V lost 3 bases and J lost 3; bases outside the gene matches: 11. The CDR3 covers 18 residues. The DNA of the CDR3 is TGTGCCACCAGTGATGCTAGCCTGGGACTAGCGTATACAGATACGCAGTATTTT. Encoded protein: CATSDASLGLAYTDTQYF.